This TCR beta chain comes out of a study of T cells after posttransplantation cyclophosphamide. Methotrexate plus calcineurin inhibitor accompanied controls' myeloablative marrow transplants; sampling was 1 year later. This table comes from immunoSEQ multiplex PCR, and its TCRdb copy is limited to in-frame clones, with some not included. The sample gives 15,000 to 20,000 clones, roughly 80% of which show up once; 2.5% to 3.5% is in the top ten. CDR3 length equals 16 residues. Germline V lookup: CDR1 SEHNR, CDR2 FQNEAQ (reference sequence). The junction had 9 bases not matched to a gene; V was cut back by 5 bases and J by 0 bases. Study-level results: TRB overlap between skin or GI tissue T cells and blood was limited. After PTCy, TRB diversity resembled that of CNI/methotrexate controls. Later blood repertoires were often dominated by clones from the donor CD8+ memory compartment.

On this clone: Its antigen is currently unknown.

This chain links TRBV7-9 with TRBJ2-7; 8 nucleotides agree with TRBD2. Sequencing was performed on PBMCs, taken nearly 450 days after allogeneic stem cell transplant with calcineurin inhibitor and methotrexate. This TCR derives from a male patient between 25 and 39 years old who received an allogeneic stem cell transplant from an unrelated donor, was CMV-positive, and had acute and chronic GVHD. The graft donor may have given rise to some T cells. CDR3 nucleotides: TGTGCCAGCAGCCCGGGAGGGGGAGTGAGCTCCTACGAGCAGTACTTC. Translated, it gives CASSPGGGVSSYEQYF.